These 10 T cell receptor beta chains were sequenced from one sample in a study of blood T cells in healthy people across ages. Together with a sample-barcoded 5' primer, a J-beta primer mix was included in a second PCR lasting 7 to 11 cycles. TCRdb independently ran MiXCR on the 5' RACE reads; one entry per CDR3 protein. The table records roughly 900,000 distinct CDR3 sequences, 40% to 60% of them present only once. The sample was blood. The receptor source for this set is a man aged 25-40 years in good health.

A word on this clonotype: A read error may account for a junction end that differs from germline. The gene calls are TRBV2 and TRBJ2-7, with D possibly being TRBD2 (7 bases). From germline, CDR1 is SNHLY and CDR2 FYNNEI. The CDR3 is 16 amino acids. CDR3 in amino acids: CASSEGGTIMTYKQYF. In nucleotides, the CDR3 is TGTGCCAGCAGTGAGGGGGGGACAATCATGACCTACAAGCAGTACTTC.

This clonotype has only a few counts. This chain links TRBV9 with TRBJ2-5; no clear D. V lost 6 bases and J 0 bases, leaving 9 bases between the germline ends. This CDR3 region has 13 residues. The germline CDR1 and CDR2 sequences are SGDLS and YYNGEE. The CDR3 here is CASNKQDQETQYF. DNA of the CDR3: TGTGCCAGCAATAAGCAGGACCAAGAGACCCAGTACTTC.

This clonotype was seen a handful of times. The rearrangement joins TRBV5-1 to TRBJ1-4, with TRBD1 matching 7 bases. This CDR3 is 16 amino acids long. Germline-derived CDR1 and CDR2 are SGHRS and YFSETQ. The J segment lost 0 bases and the V segment lost 4 bases, leaving 6 bases of the junction unmatched. The CDR3 is CASSPMTGTTNEKLFF. In DNA form, the CDR3 reads TGCGCCAGCAGCCCTATGACAGGGACAACTAATGAAAAACTGTTTTTT.

The chain couples TRBV28 to TRBJ2-7, with D perhaps matching TRBD1 or TRBD2 (5 bases each). Germline V CDR1 and CDR2: MDHEN, SYDVKM. Trimming left V 5 bases short and J 0 bases short, with 11 bases between. This CDR3 is built from 14 residues. For the CDR3, the DNA is TGTGCCAGCAGTCCCCCAGGGACCTCCTACGAGCAGTACTTC. Translation gives CASSPPGTSYEQYF.

This chain connects TRBV2 to TRBJ2-1, with 10 bases that match TRBD1. The CDR3 spans 17 residues. The V gene's germline CDR1 is SNHLY and CDR2 FYNNEI. The trim removed 4 bases at V and 8 bases at J, leaving 14 bases unmatched. CDR3 amino acids: CASSGVTGGLFFDEQFF. The CDR3 DNA sequence: TGTGCCAGCAGTGGAGTGACAGGGGGCCTGTTTTTCGATGAGCAGTTCTTC.

The V gene is TRBV28, the J gene TRBJ2-7; TRBD2 is a possible D gene (5 bases). The V gene lost 5 bases and the J gene lost 9 bases, with 11 bases spanning the gap. This CDR3 comprises 11 residues. Germline loops: CDR1 MDHEN, CDR2 SYDVKM. This CDR3 reads CASSSSRVQYF. CDR3 coding DNA: TGTGCCAGCAGTAGCTCGAGGGTGCAGTACTTC.

This chain joins TRBV20-1 and TRBJ1-6; TRBD1 matches at 9 bases. In germline, CDR1 is DFQATT, CDR2 SNEGSKA (reference sequence). V dropped 3 bases and J dropped 1; count of bases not matched to a gene: 25. The CDR3 sequence is 23 residues long. Written as DNA, the CDR3 is TGCAGTGCTAGGGGCCTCGAGGGGACAGGGCGAAACTACAGAGGGTCCTATAATTCACCCCTCCACTTT. Translated, it gives CSARGLEGTGRNYRGSYNSPLHF.

A few counts support this clonotype. The genes are TRBV5-1 and TRBJ2-1; 8 positions agree with TRBD1. V lost 2 bases to trimming and J lost 10 bases; unmatched junction nucleotides: 5. Per germline, CDR1 SGHRS and CDR2 YFSETQ. CDR3 size: 13 residues. CDR3 nucleotides: TGCGCCAGCAGCTTTCTCGGACAGGGCGAGCAGTTCTTC. Its protein is CASSFLGQGEQFF.

The CDR3 here is CASSLASGQGAVEQFF. The CDR3 DNA is TGTGCCAGCAGCTTAGCCTCGGGACAGGGGGCTGTCGAGCAGTTCTTC. V is TRBV7-8 and J is TRBJ2-1; 12 positions agree with TRBD1. The V gene's germline CDR1 is SGHVS and CDR2 FQNEAQ. V lost 0 bases to trimming and J lost 10 bases; unmatched junction nucleotides: 7. This CDR3 spans 16 amino acids.

This clonotype was seen many times. The rearrangement uses TRBV10-3 and TRBJ2-3; D may be TRBD1 or TRBD2 (5 bases each). V was pared by 1 base and J by 6 bases, with 17 bases between. Germline V CDR1 and CDR2: ENHRY, SYGVKD. CDR3 length equals 16 residues. CDR3: CAISELTEPGDDTQYF. CDR3 sequence (DNA): TGTGCCATCAGTGAGTTGACAGAGCCCGGGGACGATACGCAGTATTTT.